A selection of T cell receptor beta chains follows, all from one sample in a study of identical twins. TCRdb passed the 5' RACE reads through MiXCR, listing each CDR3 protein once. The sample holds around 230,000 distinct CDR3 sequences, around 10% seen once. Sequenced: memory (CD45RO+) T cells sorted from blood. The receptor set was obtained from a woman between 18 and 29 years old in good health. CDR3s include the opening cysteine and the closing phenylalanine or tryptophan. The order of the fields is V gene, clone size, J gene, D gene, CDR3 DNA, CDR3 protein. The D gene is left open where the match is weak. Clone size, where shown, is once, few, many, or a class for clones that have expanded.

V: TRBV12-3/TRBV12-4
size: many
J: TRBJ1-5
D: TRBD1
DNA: TGTGCCAGCCAACAGGGGCCGCATCCCCAGCATTTT
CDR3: CASQQGPHPQHF

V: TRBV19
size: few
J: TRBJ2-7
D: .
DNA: TGTGCCAGTAGTGTTGCGCAGGGGAGCCCTTACGAGCAGTACTTC
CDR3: CASSVAQGSPYEQYF

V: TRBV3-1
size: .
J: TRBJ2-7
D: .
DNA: TGTGCCAGCAGTCACCTACAGGGAAAAACCTACGAGCAGTACTTC
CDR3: CASSHLQGKTYEQYF

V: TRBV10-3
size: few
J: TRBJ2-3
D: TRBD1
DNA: TGTGCCATCAGTCTGAGGACAGGACTGCCTGTTAGAGGAGATACGCAGTATTTT
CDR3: CAISLRTGLPVRGDTQYF

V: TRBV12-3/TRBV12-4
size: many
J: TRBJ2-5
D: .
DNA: TGTGCCAGCAGTTTCCGGGGCGAAGAGACCCAGTACTTC
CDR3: CASSFRGEETQYF

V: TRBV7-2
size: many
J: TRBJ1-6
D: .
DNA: TGTGCCAGCAGCTATTGGGGCGAATCACCCCTCCACTTT
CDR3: CASSYWGESPLHF

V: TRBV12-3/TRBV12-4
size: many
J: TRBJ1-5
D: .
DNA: TGTGCCAGCAGTTTAGCGGCAGATCAGCCCCAGCATTTT
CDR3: CASSLAADQPQHF

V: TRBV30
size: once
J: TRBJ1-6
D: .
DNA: TGTGCCTGGAGTGACGGGCAGGGCTCACCCCTCCACTTT
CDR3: CAWSDGQGSPLHF

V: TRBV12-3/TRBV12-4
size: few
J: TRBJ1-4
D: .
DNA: TGTGCCAGCAATCCGGGACACGCAAATGAAAAACTGTTTTTT
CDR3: CASNPGHANEKLFF

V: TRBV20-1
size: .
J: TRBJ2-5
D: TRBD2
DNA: TGCAGTGCCCAGGGAGGACTAGCGGGAGACGAAGAGACCCAGTACTTC
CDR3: CSAQGGLAGDEETQYF

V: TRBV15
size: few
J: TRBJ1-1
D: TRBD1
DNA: TGTGCCACGTCGGACAGGGACGTGGGCCGGAACACTGAAGCTTTCTTT
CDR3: CATSDRDVGRNTEAFF

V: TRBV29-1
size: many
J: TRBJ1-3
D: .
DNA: TGCAGCGTTGAAGTCTACTCTGGAAACACCATATATTTT
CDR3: CSVEVYSGNTIYF

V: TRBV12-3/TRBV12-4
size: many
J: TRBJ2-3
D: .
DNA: TGTGCCAGCAGTAAGACAGGCGGCACAGATACGCAGTATTTT
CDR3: CASSKTGGTDTQYF

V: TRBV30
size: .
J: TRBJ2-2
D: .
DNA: TGTGCCTGGGGACGAACCGGGACAATTAACACCGGGGAGCTGTTTTTT
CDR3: CAWGRTGTINTGELFF

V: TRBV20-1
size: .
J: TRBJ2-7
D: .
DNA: TGCAGTGCTGTCACAGGACTCGGCTCCTACGAGCAGTACTTC
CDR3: CSAVTGLGSYEQYF

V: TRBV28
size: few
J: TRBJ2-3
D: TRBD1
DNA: TGTGCCAGCAGTACCAAGGGACAGGGTGTAGATACGCAGTATTTT
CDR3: CASSTKGQGVDTQYF

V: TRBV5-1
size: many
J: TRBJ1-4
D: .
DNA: TGCGCCAGCAGTCAGGACAGAGCAAATGAAAAACTGTTTTTT
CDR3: CASSQDRANEKLFF

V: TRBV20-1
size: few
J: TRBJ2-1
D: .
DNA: TGCAGTGCTAGAGACAACAATGAGCAGTTCTTC
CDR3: CSARDNNEQFF

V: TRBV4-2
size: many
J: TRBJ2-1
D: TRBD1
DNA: TGTGCCAGCAGCCAGGTCCCATGGCAGGGGGCTGTAGATGAGCAGTTCTTC
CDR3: CASSQVPWQGAVDEQFF

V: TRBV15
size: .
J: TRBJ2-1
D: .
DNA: TGTGCCACCAGCAGACCTATGAGGACCTACAATGAGCAGTTCTTC
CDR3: CATSRPMRTYNEQFF

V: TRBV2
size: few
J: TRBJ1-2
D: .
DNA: TGTGCCAGCAGTGACCCGCGGCTATACTATGGCTACACCTTC
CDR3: CASSDPRLYYGYTF

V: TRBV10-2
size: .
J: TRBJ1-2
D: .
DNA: TGCGCCAGCAGGGGGGACTTCTTGGGCTACACCTTC
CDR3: CASRGDFLGYTF

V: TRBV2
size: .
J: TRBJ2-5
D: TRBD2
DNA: TGTGCCAGCAGTGCCCAGACTAGCGGACAAGAGACCCAGTACTTC
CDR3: CASSAQTSGQETQYF

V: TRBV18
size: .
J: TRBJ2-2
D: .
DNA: TGTGCCAGCCCCGGGACGGCGGACACCGGGGAGCTGTTTTTT
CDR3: CASPGTADTGELFF

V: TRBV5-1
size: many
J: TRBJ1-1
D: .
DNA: TGCGCCAGCAGCTCGAACGTAAACACTGAAGCTTTCTTT
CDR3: CASSSNVNTEAFF

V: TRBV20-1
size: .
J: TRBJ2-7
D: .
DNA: TGCAGTGCTACGCGGGACGAGGTTGGCGAGCAGTACTTC
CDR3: CSATRDEVGEQYF